These 12 T cell receptor beta chains originate from one sample sequenced in a study of identical twins. MiXCR was run by TCRdb on the 5' RACE reads, yielding one entry per CDR3 protein. Seen here are 500,000 to 650,000 distinct CDR3 sequences, 7.1% observed once, and the top ten hold 1.6%. This sample also appeared in a second study, on yellow fever vaccine responses in identical twins.

Source material: PBMCs. The receptors come from a woman aged 18-30 years in good health.

This clonotype was seen repeatedly, ten times or more. One end of the junction is discordant with germline, which a read error may explain. The chain employs TRBV7-9 and TRBJ1-1; D is unresolved. There are 14 residues in the CDR3. Germline CDR1 is SEHNR and CDR2 is FQNEAQ (reference sequence). This CDR3 reads CASSFQAMNTEVFF. In nucleotides, the CDR3 is TGTGCCAGCAGCTTCCAAGCGATGAACACTGAAGTTTTCTTT.

This clonotype occurred a few times. This sequence joins TRBV7-2 and TRBJ2-3; no firm D call. The CDR3 loop spans 13 amino acids. The V end was cut by 5 bases, the J end by 4 bases, with 10 bases between. The germline V gene has CDR1 SGHTA and CDR2 FQGNSA. CDR3 residues: CASSRGDPDTQYF. The CDR3 bases are TGTGCCAGCAGCCGCGGAGACCCAGATACGCAGTATTTT.

The table lists this clonotype with a few counts. This chain uses TRBV5-1 with TRBJ2-2; TRBD2 might be the D (6 bases). In germline, CDR1 is SGHRS, CDR2 YFSETQ. The CDR3 has 15 amino acids. The V and J ends lost 2 bases and 4 bases respectively, with 12 bases between them. The CDR3 bases are TGCGCCAGCAGCTTCAGGGACTTCTCCACCGGGGAGCTGTTTTTT. Its translation is CASSFRDFSTGELFF.

This clonotype came up many times. The V gene is TRBV12-3 or TRBV12-4, the J gene TRBJ2-1; 7 nucleotides match TRBD2. The CDR3 has 15 residues. Trimming took 3 bases from V and 6 from J; bases not matched to a gene: 8. Here the CDR3 reads CASSFERGPANEQFF. The CDR3 nucleotides are TGTGCCAGCAGTTTTGAGCGGGGACCCGCCAATGAGCAGTTCTTC.

Only a few counts were recorded for this clonotype. The chain links TRBV7-8 to TRBJ2-1; D is perhaps TRBD1 or TRBD2 (5 bases each). Trimming cost V 5 bases and J 9 bases, with 23 bases left between them. Germline assignment: CDR1 SGHVS and CDR2 FQNEAQ. The CDR3 totals 16 residues. CDR3 DNA sequence: TGTGCCAGCAGCCCTTACCCAGGGACCGCACGTGGTGAGCAGTTCTTC. Its translation is CASSPYPGTARGEQFF.

In this sample, this clonotype turned up a few times. The chain couples TRBV20-1 to TRBJ1-6; D unclear. The CDR3 length is 8 residues. Trimming removed 7 bases at V and 12 bases at J, with 4 bases between. Per germline, CDR1 DFQATT and CDR2 SNEGSKA (reference sequence). The CDR3 DNA reads TGCAGTGTCGGACCCCTCCACTTT. Translating gives CSVGPLHF.

This clonotype was picked up many times. The chain links TRBV20-1 to TRBJ1-1, with no clear D. Per germline, CDR1 DFQATT and CDR2 SNEGSKA (reference sequence). V was shortened by 4 bases and J by 5 bases, with 11 bases between the two germline ends. The CDR3 runs 12 residues. The CDR3 DNA follows: TGCAGTGCTATCCCGGGGAGAACTGAAGCTTTCTTT. This translates into CSAIPGRTEAFF.

In its sample, this clonotype was seen a few times. V is TRBV20-1 and J is TRBJ1-6; D unresolved. Trimming cost V 1 base and J 6 bases, with 13 bases left between them. CDR3 length equals 15 residues. CDR1 is DFQATT, CDR2 SNEGSKA, per germline (reference sequence). CDR3 residues: CSARVVITSNSPLHF. CDR3 bases: TGCAGTGCTAGAGTAGTTATCACTAGTAATTCACCCCTCCACTTT.

This clonotype was detected many times. The chain employs TRBV4-2 and TRBJ2-7; possibly TRBD2 for D (5 bases). This CDR3 region has 15 residues. Trimming took 0 bases from V and 2 from J, leaving 11 bases between them. Looked up from germline, CDR1 is LGHNA and CDR2 is YNFKEQ. CDR3 loop: CASSQESGMPYEQYF. The CDR3 region has the DNA TGTGCCAGCAGCCAAGAGTCGGGGATGCCCTACGAGCAGTACTTC.

This clonotype was seen more than once but under ten times. V and J are TRBV4-2 and TRBJ2-1, with 9 positions matching TRBD2. Germline-derived CDR1 and CDR2 are LGHNA and YNFKEQ. This CDR3 contains 16 residues. J gave up 6 bases and V 0 bases, and 6 bases lay outside the gene matches. CDR3 sequence reads: CASSQERSSGGNEQFF. CDR3 bases: TGTGCCAGCAGCCAAGAAAGGAGTAGCGGGGGCAATGAGCAGTTCTTC.

V and J are TRBV7-6 and TRBJ2-1; tentatively, D is TRBD2 (5 bases). CDR3 length: 18 residues. Trimming shortened V by 2 bases and J by 0 bases, and 17 bases separated the two germline ends. CDR1 SGHVS and CDR2 FNYEAQ come from the germline V gene. CDR3 sequence: CASSLNRGQHPSYNEQFF. The CDR3 DNA reads TGTGCCAGCAGCTTAAACCGCGGGCAGCACCCCTCCTACAATGAGCAGTTCTTC.

Ten or more counts support this clonotype. CDR3 nucleotide sequence: TGCGCCAGCAGCCAGGACGGGCAGGGATCCTATGGCTACACCTTC. This gives the protein CASSQDGQGSYGYTF. This chain joins TRBV4-1 and TRBJ1-2; D is possibly TRBD1 (5 bases). The CDR3 runs 15 residues. The V gene's germline CDR1 is MGHRA and CDR2 YSYEKL. Trimming stripped 3 bases from V and 4 bases from J, with 15 bases between.